These 31 T cell receptor beta chains were all obtained from the same sample, sequenced in a study of OX40 agonist ivuxolimab in advanced cancers. The assay was immunoSEQ multiplex PCR, and TCRdb's table has in-frame clones only and misses some. The sample yields about 67,000 clones, approximately 91% seen once. The source material was CD4+ or CD8+ T cells sorted from blood, sampled in a trial of the OX40 agonist ivuxolimab. These receptor sequences come from an adult with an advanced solid tumor such as melanoma, head and neck, liver or kidney cancer.

A few counts support this clone. The J gene is TRBJ1-3, the V gene TRBV14, with D maybe TRBD1 (5 bases). The CDR3 spans 15 residues. Germline CDR1 and CDR2: SGHDN and FVKESK. V lost 6 bases, J lost 1 base, and 13 bases lay in between. CDR3 loop: CASSPGKVSGNTIYF. The CDR3 DNA reads as TGTGCCAGCAGTCCAGGGAAGGTGTCTGGAAACACCATATATTTT.

This chain uses TRBV5-1 with TRBJ2-1; no firm D call. V shed 0 bases and J shed 8 bases, with 9 bases lying between them. The V gene's germline CDR1 is SGHRS and CDR2 YFSETQ. The CDR3 consists of 13 residues. The CDR3 coding sequence is TGCGCCAGCAGCTTGGGCCCGGAGTATGAGCAGTTCTTC. Protein: CASSLGPEYEQFF.

V is TRBV7-2 and J is TRBJ1-1; D is possibly TRBD1 (5 bases). With 3 bases removed from V and 4 bases from J, the gap between germline ends came to 9 bases. The CDR3 contains 13 residues. CDR1 is SGHTA and CDR2 is FQGNSA in the germline V gene. The CDR3 spells CASSLAGLTEAFF. The CDR3 DNA sequence: TGTGCCAGCAGCTTGGCGGGACTCACTGAAGCTTTCTTT.

CDR3 in DNA: TGTGCCAGCAGCTTGGGATCCGGGTCCCCAGCCGTCCATGGCTACACCTTC. This codes for CASSLGSGSPAVHGYTF. The gene calls are TRBV7-9 and TRBJ1-2, with D unclear. V was cut by 3 bases and J by 6 bases, with 23 bases left in between. This CDR3 has 17 residues. The germline V gene encodes CDR1 SEHNR and CDR2 FQNEAQ (reference sequence). The whole variable domain, remainder taken from reference TRBV7-9 and TRBJ1-2, is DTGVSQNPRHKITKRGQNVTFRCDPISEHNRLYWYRQTLGQGPEFLTYFQNEAQLEKSRLLSDRFSAERPKGSFSTLEIQRTEQGDSAMYLCASSLGSGSPAVHGYTFGSGTRLTVV.

This chain uses TRBV10-3 with TRBJ1-5; possible D gene TRBD1, 6 bases. Germline V gene data show CDR1 as ENHRY and CDR2 as SYGVKD. The CDR3 contains 14 residues. V gave up 2 bases and J gave up 4 bases, with 9 bases separating them. CDR3 sequence (DNA): TGTGCCATCAGTGAGGGGGGGGCTAATCAGCCCCAGCATTTT. Its protein is CAISEGGANQPQHF.

The table lists this clone with a count of one. The rearrangement links TRBV10-3 to TRBJ2-1; a possible D gene is TRBD1 (8 bases). Looked up from germline, CDR1 is ENHRY and CDR2 is SYGVKD. This CDR3 spans 18 amino acids. Deletions cut 4 bases from V and 14 bases from J, with 33 bases between. CDR3 protein: CAISGGTGSAGEDRLEFF. The CDR3 nucleotides read TGTGCCATCAGTGGGGGGACAGGATCCGCGGGAGAAGATAGGTTGGAGTTCTTC.

The V call is TRBV29-1, the J call TRBJ2-2, with D tentatively TRBD2 (5 bases). The V and J ends lost 5 bases and 6 bases respectively, with 10 bases between them. Germline lookup yields CDR1 SQVTM and CDR2 ANQGSEA. The CDR3 spans 12 residues. In DNA form, the CDR3 reads TGCAGCGTTTTTGAGGGTGCCGGGGAGCTGTTTTTT. Translation: CSVFEGAGELFF.

The chain joins TRBV27 to TRBJ2-2, with D possibly being TRBD2 (6 bases). The CDR3 loop spans 18 amino acids. V lost 7 bases and J lost 2, with 23 bases in between. Germline CDR1 MNHEY, CDR2 SMNVEV (reference sequence). The CDR3 nucleotides are TGTGCCAGCACCGGGCTGGGTAGCGGAGGATTAAACACCGGGGAGCTGTTTTTT. Protein sequence: CASTGLGSGGLNTGELFF.

The CDR3 loop is CATSRPTQGIYEQYF. CDR3 sequence (DNA): TGTGCCACCAGCAGACCCACCCAAGGGATCTACGAGCAGTACTTC. V is TRBV15 and J is TRBJ2-7; no reliable D call. Trimming cost V 2 bases and J 3 bases, with 14 bases left between them. CDR1 LNHNV and CDR2 YYDKDF come from the germline V gene (reference sequence). The CDR3 extends over 15 amino acids. Full variable domain (rest looked up from reference TRBV15 and TRBJ2-7): DAMVIQNPRYQVTQFGKPVTLSCSQTLNHNVMYWYQQKSSQAPKLLFHYYDKDFNNEADTPDNFQSRRPNTSFCFLDIRSPGLGDTAMYLCATSRPTQGIYEQYFGPGTRLTVT.

The chain uses TRBV19 and TRBJ1-3, with D possibly TRBD1 on 5 matching bases. This CDR3 comprises 15 residues. Germline V gene data show CDR1 as LNHDA and CDR2 as SQIVND (reference sequence). The ends were cut back, 6 bases at V and 0 bases at J, with 12 bases in the middle. The CDR3 loop reads CASREQASSGNTIYF. DNA of the CDR3: TGTGCCAGTAGAGAACAGGCGTCCTCTGGAAACACCATATATTTT.

The chain uses TRBV25-1 and TRBJ1-2, with 11 bases that match TRBD1. The CDR3 contains 13 residues. Per the germline V gene, CDR1 is MGHDK and CDR2 is SYGVNS. V lost 6 bases, J lost 6 bases, and 3 bases stayed unmatched. This CDR3 is CASSGQGANGYTF. CDR3 sequence (DNA): TGTGCCAGCAGCGGACAGGGGGCTAATGGCTACACCTTC.

This chain's CDR3 is CAISSGTFQPQHF. Written as DNA, the CDR3 is TGTGCCATCAGCTCCGGGACATTTCAGCCCCAGCATTTT. The J gene is TRBJ1-5, the V gene TRBV10-3; a possible D gene is TRBD1 (6 bases). V shed 6 bases and J shed 6 bases, with 12 bases lying between them. Germline assignment: CDR1 ENHRY and CDR2 SYGVKD. This CDR3 spans 13 amino acids.

The V and J genes are TRBV7-2 and TRBJ2-1; D tentatively reads TRBD1 or TRBD2 (5 bases each). The germline CDR1 and CDR2 sequences are SGHTA and FQGNSA. V dropped 1 base and J dropped 4 bases, with 14 bases sitting between them. The CDR3 loop spans 16 amino acids. The CDR3 DNA sequence: TGTGCCAGCAGCTTAGGGACTTCGGGGCTTTACAATGAGCAGTTCTTC. Amino acid sequence: CASSLGTSGLYNEQFF.

In DNA form, the CDR3 reads TGCAGCGTTGTTGGGGTTGCAGACGAGCAGTACTTC. It translates to CSVVGVADEQYF. This chain joins TRBV29-1 and TRBJ2-7; D unresolved. V dropped 4 bases and J dropped 5 bases, with 12 bases sitting between them. CDR1 and CDR2 (germline): SQVTM, ANQGSEA. The CDR3 is made up of 12 amino acids.

This chain joins TRBV21-1 and TRBJ2-7; no check of the table's D call, TRBD2, against the DNA was made. TRBV21-1 is deemed a pseudogene. The CDR3 consists of 24 residues. The CDR3, as DNA: TGTGCCAGCAGCATACATCTCCGGGACAGGGGCCGTCGCGGGAGCGGGAGGGGCGCCTACGAGCAGTACTTC. This gives the protein CASSIHLRDRGRRGSGRGAYEQYF.

In its sample, this clone was seen a few times. The chain couples TRBV10-3 to TRBJ2-7; D is undetermined. Between the trimmed V and J ends, which lost 6 bases and 0 bases, there was a span of 18 bases. The length of the CDR3 is 16 residues. The germline CDR1 and CDR2 sequences are ENHRY and SYGVKD. CDR3 region: CAISDLGLVSSYEQYF. The DNA of the CDR3 is TGTGCCATCAGCGACCTCGGTCTTGTTAGCTCCTACGAGCAGTACTTC.

This clone showed up just once. V usage is TRBV7-2 and J usage is TRBJ1-5; 7 bases agree with TRBD1. V gave up 3 bases and J gave up 4 bases; unmatched junction bases: 3. Germline CDR1 and CDR2: SGHTA and FQGNSA. This CDR3 region has 14 residues. CDR3 in DNA: TGTGCCAGCAGCTTTGGCAGGGGGAATCAGCCCCAGCATTTT. This gives the protein CASSFGRGNQPQHF.

This clone turned up a few times. The sample has other DNA sequences that encode this CDR3 too. The chain recombines TRBV27 with TRBJ1-1; TRBD1 is a possible D gene (6 bases). Germline V gives CDR1 MNHEY, CDR2 SMNVEV (reference sequence). The length of the CDR3 is 14 residues. V was cut by 5 bases and J by 1 base, with 11 bases left in between. The CDR3 here is CASSLGQTNTEAFF. CDR3 bases: TGTGCCAGCAGTCTCGGACAGACGAACACTGAAGCTTTCTTT.

Concerning this clone: Other DNA sequences of this sample code for an identical CDR3. This chain joins TRBV5-1 and TRBJ2-3; D call uncertain. This CDR3 is built from 14 residues. Germline CDR1 and CDR2: SGHRS and YFSETQ. The V end was cut by 1 base, the J end by 1 base, with 7 bases between. In nucleotides, the CDR3 is TGCGCCAGCAGCTTGACAAGGCGCACAGATACGCAGTATTTT. It yields the protein CASSLTRRTDTQYF.

The CDR3 loop reads CASSQGYRETEAFF. CDR3 sequence (DNA): TGCGCCAGCAGCCAAGGTTACAGGGAGACTGAAGCTTTCTTT. The genes are TRBV4-1 and TRBJ1-1, with D tentatively TRBD1 (6 bases). Per the germline V gene, CDR1 is MGHRA and CDR2 is YSYEKL. This CDR3 region has 14 residues. Trimming left V 1 base short and J 5 bases short, with 11 bases between.

The rearrangement uses TRBV15 and TRBJ2-2; D is unclear. This CDR3 has 11 residues. Germline assignment: CDR1 LNHNV and CDR2 YYDKDF (reference sequence). Trimming pared 8 bases from V and 2 bases from J, leaving 3 bases between. The DNA of the CDR3 is TGTGCCACCGCTAACACCGGGGAGCTGTTTTTT. Translation: CATANTGELFF.

The rearrangement joins TRBV7-9 to TRBJ2-1; D perhaps matches TRBD2 (6 bases). The length of the CDR3 is 16 residues. V lost 11 bases to trimming and J lost 1 base, with 21 bases between them. Germline V gene sequence: CDR1 SEHNR, CDR2 FQNEAQ (reference sequence). The CDR3 loop is CAGTGPGGVSYNEQFF. In DNA form, the CDR3 reads TGTGCCGGCACTGGCCCCGGGGGTGTTTCCTACAATGAGCAGTTCTTC.

The chain has TRBV4-2 and TRBJ1-4; a weak D match, TRBD1 (6 bases). Trimming pared 0 bases from V and 5 bases from J, leaving 19 bases between. Germline CDR1 and CDR2: LGHNA and YNFKEQ. This CDR3 contains 18 residues. The CDR3 sequence: CASSQDWGQGRENEKLFF. The CDR3 DNA reads as TGTGCCAGCAGCCAAGATTGGGGGCAGGGGCGGGAAAATGAAAAACTGTTTTTT.

The V and J genes are TRBV5-8 and TRBJ1-3; perhaps TRBD1 as D (5 bases). There are 14 residues in the CDR3. Germline values: CDR1 SGHTS, CDR2 YDEGEE. Between the trimmed V and J ends, which lost 4 bases and 0 bases, there was a span of 8 bases. CDR3: CASSRQSSGNTIYF. CDR3 coding DNA: TGTGCCAGCAGCCGACAGAGCTCTGGAAACACCATATATTTT.

This clone was recorded a few times. The chain uses TRBV5-1 and TRBJ2-4, with no clear D. The CDR3 spans 17 residues. V was clipped by 1 base and J by 0 bases, with 14 bases between them. Per the germline V gene, CDR1 is SGHRS and CDR2 is YFSETQ. CDR3 amino acids: CASSLSASFLAKNIQYF. CDR3 DNA: TGCGCCAGCAGCTTGTCCGCGTCGTTTTTAGCCAAAAACATTCAGTACTTC.

The chain is built from TRBV25-1 and TRBJ2-5; TRBD2 aligns across 13 bases. CDR3 length: 16 amino acids. The J segment lost 5 bases and the V segment lost 5 bases, leaving 8 bases of the junction unmatched. Per germline, CDR1 MGHDK and CDR2 SYGVNS. The CDR3 reads CASSQGGTSGTETQYF. The CDR3 region has the DNA TGTGCCAGCAGTCAAGGAGGGACTAGCGGGACGGAGACCCAGTACTTC.

This chain uses TRBV4-1 with TRBJ1-2, with a weak D call TRBD1 (5 bases). This CDR3 has 16 residues. Germline CDR1 MGHRA, CDR2 YSYEKL. V lost 3 bases, J lost 5 bases, and 19 bases lay in between. This chain's CDR3 is CASSHPTRGATYGYTF. In DNA form, the CDR3 reads TGCGCCAGCAGCCACCCTACTCGAGGGGCTACGTATGGCTACACCTTC.

The chain recombines TRBV6-1 with TRBJ2-5, with TRBD1 matching over 7 bases. CDR1 MNHNS and CDR2 SASEGT come from the germline V gene. This CDR3 spans 14 amino acids. J was trimmed by 1 base and V by 7 bases; bases with no gene match: 6. CDR3 sequence: CASNLDRTQETQYF. DNA of the CDR3: TGTGCCAGCAACCTGGACAGGACCCAAGAGACCCAGTACTTC.

Points on this clone: Distinct nucleotide sequences in the sample also encode this CDR3. V gene TRBV7-2 combines with J gene TRBJ2-5; 7 bases align to TRBD1. Looked up from germline, CDR1 is SGHTA and CDR2 is FQGNSA. The CDR3 spans 14 residues. With V trimmed by 5 bases and J by 1 base, 4 bases remained unmatched. DNA for the CDR3: TGTGCCAGCAGCCTAAACAGGGGCCAAGAGACCCAGTACTTC. This codes for CASSLNRGQETQYF.

The chain links TRBV2 to TRBJ2-3; weak D call: TRBD2 (5 bases). There are 12 residues in the CDR3. CDR1 SNHLY and CDR2 FYNNEI come from the germline V gene. Trimming pared 5 bases from V and 11 bases from J, leaving 14 bases between. The CDR3 nucleotides are TGTGCCAGCAGTTACGACGGGATCCGGCAGTATTTT. This sequence encodes CASSYDGIRQYF.

The chain has TRBV11-2 and TRBJ2-3, with 9 bases aligning to TRBD1. Germline-derived CDR1 and CDR2 are SGHAT and FQNNGV. The CDR3 extends over 17 amino acids. V gave up 5 bases and J gave up 0 bases; unmatched junction bases: 9. The CDR3 sequence: CASSPNPGQGSTDTQYF. The CDR3 coding sequence is TGTGCCAGCAGCCCGAATCCGGGACAGGGTAGCACAGATACGCAGTATTTT.